This T cell receptor (beta chain) is drawn from a study of T-cell memory formation after mild COVID-19. Comment on this clonotype: The target antigen is unknown.

TCR alpha and TCR beta cDNA libraries carrying sample barcodes and UMIs came from 5'RACE with constant-segment primers. MiXCR, run by TCRdb on the 5' RACE reads, gives a single entry per CDR3 protein. Among more than 350,000 distinct CDR3 sequences, over 20% were seen once, and the ten largest hold around 13%. Points from the study as a whole: Contracting clones localized mainly to CM and EM when CD4+ and mainly to EMRA when CD8+. A balance of CD4 and CD8 characterized clones contracting day 15 to 85, whereas later expanders leaned CD4+. Pre-infection memory already had some responding clones, implying cross-reactive memory joined.

Germline V gene sequence: CDR1 SEHNR, CDR2 FQNEAQ (reference sequence). V was clipped by 5 bases and J by 8 bases, with 15 bases between them. The CDR3 has 13 residues. The rearrangement uses TRBV7-9 and TRBJ1-1, with D perhaps TRBD1 (6 bases). The sequenced sample consisted of PBMCs or a T cell subset sorted from them (not recorded which). This receptor was identified in an adult woman who had mild COVID-19 (a few samples of this study predate the infection). Cell type and time point are not known. Here the CDR3 DNA reads TGTGCCAGCAGCCATGAGGGGGTGGGGGAAGCTTTCTTT. Its translation: CASSHEGVGEAFF. Full variable domain (rest looked up from reference TRBV7-9 and TRBJ1-1): DTGVSQNPRHKITKRGQNVTFRCDPISEHNRLYWYRQTLGQGPEFLTYFQNEAQLEKSRLLSDRFSAERPKGSFSTLEIQRTEQGDSAMYLCASSHEGVGEAFFGQGTRLTVV.